Listed below are T cell receptor beta chains from one sample, sequenced in a study of T cell responses to AZD1222 COVID-19 vaccine. Generated by immunoSEQ multiplex PCR, the TCRdb table keeps only in-frame clones and is missing some. The table records about 83,000 clones, approximately 83% of them present only once. The input for sequencing was peripheral blood, taken 28 days after the second AZD1222 dose. All receptors derive from an adult who received the AZD1222 COVID-19 vaccine. Both conserved end residues are trimmed from each CDR3. Each record gives: clone size, D gene, J gene, V gene, CDR3 protein. A D gene is named only where the DNA matches it firmly. Clone sizes are given selectively: once, few, many, or a class where the clone is expanded.

clone size: once
D gene: NA
J gene: TRBJ1-4
V gene: TRBV18
CDR3 protein: ASSPPLAIRGEKLF

clone size: NA
D gene: NA
J gene: TRBJ2-6
V gene: TRBV7-6
CDR3 protein: ASSPEGFSGANVLT

clone size: NA
D gene: TRBD2
J gene: TRBJ2-7
V gene: TRBV9
CDR3 protein: ASSLTSATTYEQY

clone size: NA
D gene: NA
J gene: TRBJ2-4
V gene: TRBV30
CDR3 protein: AWANGARNIQY

clone size: NA
D gene: NA
J gene: TRBJ1-1
V gene: TRBV6-6
CDR3 protein: ASSYNRGTEAF

clone size: NA
D gene: NA
J gene: TRBJ1-5
V gene: TRBV19
CDR3 protein: ASIAQGAWSNQPQH

clone size: NA
D gene: NA
J gene: TRBJ2-3
V gene: TRBV5-1
CDR3 protein: ASSLLGRKTTDTQY

clone size: NA
D gene: NA
J gene: TRBJ2-7
V gene: TRBV28
CDR3 protein: ASSFAGVRS

clone size: NA
D gene: NA
J gene: TRBJ2-3
V gene: TRBV15
CDR3 protein: ATSRDRGADTQY

clone size: NA
D gene: NA
J gene: TRBJ2-1
V gene: TRBV14
CDR3 protein: ASSLRKGRSSYNEQF

clone size: NA
D gene: TRBD1
J gene: TRBJ1-4
V gene: TRBV12-3/TRBV12-4
CDR3 protein: ASSRTGREKLF

clone size: NA
D gene: NA
J gene: TRBJ2-5
V gene: TRBV25-1
CDR3 protein: ASSEANFGTQY

clone size: NA
D gene: TRBD1
J gene: TRBJ1-2
V gene: TRBV6-5
CDR3 protein: ASRGQGWDGYT

clone size: once
D gene: TRBD1
J gene: TRBJ1-6
V gene: TRBV28
CDR3 protein: ASSATRDRTLFGNSPLH

clone size: NA
D gene: NA
J gene: TRBJ1-5
V gene: TRBV28
CDR3 protein: ASSLDTNSNQPQH

clone size: NA
D gene: NA
J gene: TRBJ1-3
V gene: TRBV30
CDR3 protein: AWSVGSSGNTIY

clone size: NA
D gene: NA
J gene: TRBJ1-5
V gene: TRBV4-1
CDR3 protein: ASSSRQSNQPQH

clone size: NA
D gene: TRBD1
J gene: TRBJ1-1
V gene: TRBV4-2
CDR3 protein: ASSQSQGDTEAF

clone size: NA
D gene: NA
J gene: TRBJ1-6
V gene: TRBV30
CDR3 protein: AWGQYNSPLH

clone size: NA
D gene: NA
J gene: TRBJ1-1
V gene: TRBV9
CDR3 protein: ASSVALMNTEAF

clone size: NA
D gene: NA
J gene: TRBJ1-5
V gene: TRBV4-2
CDR3 protein: ASSQSGQSNQPQH

clone size: few
D gene: NA
J gene: TRBJ2-2
V gene: TRBV11-2
CDR3 protein: ASRTPNTGELF

clone size: NA
D gene: NA
J gene: TRBJ2-2
V gene: TRBV9
CDR3 protein: ASMPGTYLTGELF

clone size: NA
D gene: NA
J gene: TRBJ1-1
V gene: TRBV18
CDR3 protein: ASSPGQSRTEAF

clone size: NA
D gene: NA
J gene: TRBJ1-1
V gene: TRBV28
CDR3 protein: ASSLNKVNTEAF

clone size: few
D gene: TRBD1
J gene: TRBJ1-2
V gene: TRBV5-8
CDR3 protein: ASSLSDRGTDGYT

clone size: NA
D gene: NA
J gene: TRBJ1-1
V gene: TRBV5-1
CDR3 protein: ASSLAGNTEAF

clone size: once
D gene: NA
J gene: TRBJ2-1
V gene: TRBV18
CDR3 protein: ASSPQATGSSYNEQF

clone size: NA
D gene: NA
J gene: TRBJ1-5
V gene: TRBV30
CDR3 protein: AWSAGTNQPQH

clone size: NA
D gene: NA
J gene: TRBJ1-5
V gene: TRBV5-4
CDR3 protein: ASSLDNQPQH

clone size: few
D gene: NA
J gene: TRBJ1-3
V gene: TRBV5-4
CDR3 protein: ASSLAGSSGNTIY

clone size: NA
D gene: TRBD1
J gene: TRBJ1-3
V gene: TRBV7-2
CDR3 protein: ASSLVGQGVSGNTIY

clone size: once
D gene: TRBD1
J gene: TRBJ1-3
V gene: TRBV19
CDR3 protein: ASSPTGPGNTIY

clone size: few
D gene: TRBD1
J gene: TRBJ1-2
V gene: TRBV30
CDR3 protein: AWSVQGPNYGYT

clone size: NA
D gene: NA
J gene: TRBJ2-7
V gene: TRBV5-1
CDR3 protein: ASSLPTGTYEQY

clone size: few
D gene: TRBD2
J gene: TRBJ2-7
V gene: TRBV28
CDR3 protein: ASSQLAGAVEQY

clone size: NA
D gene: NA
J gene: TRBJ1-3
V gene: TRBV4-1
CDR3 protein: ASSQRPISGNTIY

clone size: NA
D gene: TRBD1
J gene: TRBJ1-3
V gene: TRBV19
CDR3 protein: ASSKGQGPSGNTIY

clone size: NA
D gene: TRBD1
J gene: TRBJ1-5
V gene: TRBV3-1/TRBV3-2
CDR3 protein: ASSPGTVSNQPQH

clone size: NA
D gene: NA
J gene: TRBJ1-2
V gene: TRBV30
CDR3 protein: AWSATGTGNSGYT

clone size: NA
D gene: NA
J gene: TRBJ1-2
V gene: TRBV6-5
CDR3 protein: ASSRGTDYGYT

clone size: NA
D gene: NA
J gene: TRBJ2-2
V gene: TRBV6-5
CDR3 protein: ASSSTRGIGELF

clone size: once
D gene: TRBD2
J gene: TRBJ2-7
V gene: TRBV5-1
CDR3 protein: ASSRGATGLANYEQY

clone size: NA
D gene: NA
J gene: TRBJ1-2
V gene: TRBV30
CDR3 protein: AWSPGQLGYT

clone size: NA
D gene: NA
J gene: TRBJ1-3
V gene: TRBV28
CDR3 protein: ASSFTGNYGNTIY

clone size: NA
D gene: NA
J gene: TRBJ1-2
V gene: TRBV3-1/TRBV3-2
CDR3 protein: ASTRGGGNYGYT

clone size: NA
D gene: NA
J gene: TRBJ1-2
V gene: TRBV24-1
CDR3 protein: ATSEQGESIYGYT

clone size: NA
D gene: NA
J gene: TRBJ2-1
V gene: TRBV29-1
CDR3 protein: SAPGQVNNEQF

clone size: NA
D gene: NA
J gene: TRBJ2-1
V gene: TRBV5-1
CDR3 protein: ASSQLGLLYDEQF

clone size: once
D gene: NA
J gene: TRBJ2-5
V gene: TRBV28
CDR3 protein: ASSLTGGLGEETQY

clone size: NA
D gene: TRBD1
J gene: TRBJ2-7
V gene: TRBV29-1
CDR3 protein: SAVTGASYEQY

clone size: once
D gene: NA
J gene: TRBJ1-2
V gene: TRBV29-1
CDR3 protein: SVEEFDSGQATTRYGYT